These 3 T cell receptor beta chains share one sample of origin, sequenced in a study of cytomegalovirus exposure and HLA in healthy donors. With 60 Vbeta and 13 Jbeta primers, the PCR was carried out. The assay was immunoSEQ multiplex PCR, and TCRdb's table has in-frame clones only and misses some. This sample has some 150,000 clones, with more than 7.5% found just once. Specimen: PBMCs. These receptors were obtained from a man aged 45-65 years in good health and CMV-seronegative.

The rearrangement joins TRBV6-1 to TRBJ2-1; 12 bases are shared with TRBD1. Germline V CDR1 and CDR2: MNHNS, SASEGT. J gave up 7 bases and V 3 bases, and 19 bases lay outside the gene matches. The CDR3 is made up of 20 amino acids. The CDR3 DNA sequence: TGTGCCAGCAGTGAGGCCGGGACAGGGGGCGGAGCGGGTTACCGTAATGAGCAGTTCTTC. This sequence encodes CASSEAGTGGGAGYRNEQFF.

The chain couples TRBV4-1 to TRBJ1-2, with TRBD1 matching over 9 bases. The junction had 5 bases not matched to a gene; V was cut back by 1 base and J by 2 bases. This CDR3 has 16 residues. Germline CDR1 MGHRA, CDR2 YSYEKL. The CDR3, as DNA: TGCGCCAGCAGCCAAGGTACCGACAGGGGGAACTATGGCTACACCTTC. This sequence encodes CASSQGTDRGNYGYTF.

The V gene is TRBV25-1, the J gene TRBJ2-3; the D gene is possibly TRBD1 (6 bases). This CDR3 region has 14 residues. Germline values: CDR1 MGHDK, CDR2 SYGVNS. Trimming left V 1 base short and J 4 bases short, with 9 bases between. The CDR3 bases are TGTGCCAGCAGTGAATGGACAGTCCCAGATACGCAGTATTTT. Translation gives CASSEWTVPDTQYF. Full variable domain (outside the CDR3, taken from reference TRBV25-1 and TRBJ2-3): EADIYQTPRYLVIGTGKKITLECSQTMGHDKMYWYQQDPGMELHLIHYSYGVNSTEKGDLSSESTVSRIRTEHFPLTLESARPSHTSQYLCASSEWTVPDTQYFGPGTRLTVL.